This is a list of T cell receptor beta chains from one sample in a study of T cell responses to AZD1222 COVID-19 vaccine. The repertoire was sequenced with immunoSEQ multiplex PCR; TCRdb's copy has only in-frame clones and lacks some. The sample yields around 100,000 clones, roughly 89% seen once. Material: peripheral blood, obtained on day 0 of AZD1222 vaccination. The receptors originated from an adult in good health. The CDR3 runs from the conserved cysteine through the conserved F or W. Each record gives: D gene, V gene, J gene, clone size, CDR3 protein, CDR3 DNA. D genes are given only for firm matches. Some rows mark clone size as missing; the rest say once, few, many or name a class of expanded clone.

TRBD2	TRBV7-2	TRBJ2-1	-	CASRTSGSGNEQFF	TGTGCCAGCCGGACTAGCGGGAGCGGAAATGAGCAGTTCTTC
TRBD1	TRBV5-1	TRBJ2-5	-	CASSTGQTQETQYF	TGCGCCAGCAGCACGGGACAGACCCAAGAGACCCAGTACTTC
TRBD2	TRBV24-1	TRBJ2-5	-	CATSDSSGAQETQYF	TGTGCCACCAGTGATTCAAGCGGGGCACAAGAGACCCAGTACTTC
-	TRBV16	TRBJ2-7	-	CASSPQGGISGEQYF	TGTGCCAGCAGCCCGCAGGGGGGAATATCGGGGGAGCAGTACTTC
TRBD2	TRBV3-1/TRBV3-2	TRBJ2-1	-	CASSLSGSGHNEQFF	TGTGCCAGCAGCCTTAGCGGGAGTGGCCACAATGAGCAGTTCTTC
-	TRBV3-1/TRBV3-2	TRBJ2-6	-	CASSQGVGNSGANVLTF	TGTGCCAGCAGCCAAGGAGTTGGTAACTCTGGGGCCAACGTCCTGACTTTC
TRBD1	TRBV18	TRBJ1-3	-	CASSPRGTGAGNTIYF	TGTGCCAGCTCACCACGAGGGACAGGGGCAGGAAACACCATATATTTT
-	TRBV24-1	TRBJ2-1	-	CATSDPLGYNEQFF	TGTGCCACCAGTGACCCTTTAGGATACAATGAGCAGTTCTTC
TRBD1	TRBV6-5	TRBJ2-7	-	CASSYQTGVSYEQYF	TGTGCCAGCAGTTACCAGACAGGGGTCTCCTACGAGCAGTACTTC
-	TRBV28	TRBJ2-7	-	CASSPDRTGEQYF	TGTGCCAGCAGTCCTGACAGGACCGGGGAGCAGTACTTC
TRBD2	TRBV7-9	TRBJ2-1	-	CASSETSGNEQFF	TGTGCCAGCAGCGAGACTAGCGGGAATGAGCAGTTCTTC
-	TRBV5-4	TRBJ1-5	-	CASSSGGGGQPQHF	TGTGCCAGCAGCTCTGGAGGGGGTGGACAGCCCCAGCATTTT
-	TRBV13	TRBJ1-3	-	CASSLAGRASGNTIYF	TGTGCCAGCAGCTTAGCGGGCAGGGCCTCTGGAAACACCATATATTTT
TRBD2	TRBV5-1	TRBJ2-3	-	CASSLATSGGDTQYF	TGCGCCAGCAGCTTGGCGACTAGCGGTGGGGATACGCAGTATTTT
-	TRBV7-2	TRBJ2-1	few	CASKEGGGYNEQFF	TGTGCCAGCAAAGAGGGGGGAGGCTACAATGAGCAGTTCTTC
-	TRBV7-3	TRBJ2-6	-	CASSREGSGANVLTF	TGTGCCAGCAGCCGTGAGGGCTCTGGGGCCAACGTCCTGACTTTC
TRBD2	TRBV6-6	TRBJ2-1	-	CASSPQGLAGPRGENEQFF	TGTGCCAGCAGTCCCCAGGGACTAGCGGGACCCCGTGGGGAGAATGAGCAGTTCTTC
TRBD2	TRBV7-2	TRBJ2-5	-	CASSDTGTIYSQETQYF	TGTGCCAGCAGCGACACCGGGACTATCTATTCACAAGAGACCCAGTACTTC
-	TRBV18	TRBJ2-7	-	CASSLGLAGEQYF	TGTGCCAGCTCACTAGGACTGGCCGGCGAGCAGTACTTC
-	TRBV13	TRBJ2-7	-	CASSARGGEQYF	TGTGCCAGCAGCGCAAGGGGTGGCGAGCAGTACTTC
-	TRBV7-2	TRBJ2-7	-	CASSISGDYEQYF	TGTGCCAGCAGCATCTCCGGAGACTACGAGCAGTACTTC
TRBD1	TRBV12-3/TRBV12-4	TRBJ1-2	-	CASSGDRGGYTF	TGTGCCAGCAGTGGCGACAGGGGTGGCTACACCTTC
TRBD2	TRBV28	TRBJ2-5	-	CASSQPGGGGTKKETQYF	TGTGCCAGCAGCCAACCGGGTGGCGGGGGTACCAAAAAAGAGACCCAGTACTTC
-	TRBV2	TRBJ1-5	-	CASSEAGVQPQHF	TGTGCCAGCAGTGAAGCGGGGGTACAGCCCCAGCATTTT
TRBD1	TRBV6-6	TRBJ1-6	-	CASRYRGRNSPLHF	TGTGCCAGCAGATACAGGGGCAGAAATTCACCCCTCCACTTT
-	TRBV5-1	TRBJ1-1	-	CASSTGATTEAFF	TGCGCCAGCAGCACGGGGGCTACCACTGAAGCTTTCTTT
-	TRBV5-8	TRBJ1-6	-	CASSLDPGNSPLHF	TGTGCCAGCAGCTTGGATCCGGGAAATTCACCCCTCCACTTT
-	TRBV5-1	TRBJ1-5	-	CASSLGTADKPQHF	TGCGCCAGCAGCTTGGGGACGGCTGACAAGCCCCAGCATTTT
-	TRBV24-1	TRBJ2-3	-	CATSEGAVDTQYF	TGTGCCACCAGTGAGGGGGCGGTGGATACGCAGTATTTT